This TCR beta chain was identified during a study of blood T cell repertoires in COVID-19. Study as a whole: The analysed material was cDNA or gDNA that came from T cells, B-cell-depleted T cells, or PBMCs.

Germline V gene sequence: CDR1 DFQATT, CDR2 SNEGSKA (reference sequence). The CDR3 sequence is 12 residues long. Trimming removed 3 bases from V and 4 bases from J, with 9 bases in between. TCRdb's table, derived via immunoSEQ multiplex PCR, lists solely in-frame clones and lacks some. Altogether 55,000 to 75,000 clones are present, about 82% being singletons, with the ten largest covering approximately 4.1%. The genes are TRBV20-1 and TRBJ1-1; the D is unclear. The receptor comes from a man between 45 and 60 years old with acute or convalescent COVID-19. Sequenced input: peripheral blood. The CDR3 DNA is TGCAGTGCTAGTCTAAGTGGCACTGAAGCTTTCTTT. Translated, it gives CSASLSGTEAFF.